The 11 T cell receptor beta chains below were found in one sample sequenced in a study of blood T cells in healthy people across ages. Combining a sample-barcoded 5' primer with a J-beta primer mix, a second PCR ran for roughly 6 to 12 cycles. TCRdb analysed the 5' RACE reads with MiXCR anew, one entry per CDR3 protein. The sample shows 1.5 million to 1.8 million distinct CDR3 sequences, approximately 39% of them seen only once. Sequencing was performed on blood. The receptors stem from a woman between 18 and 29 years old in good health.

In this sample, this clonotype turned up many times. Here the CDR3 DNA reads TGTGCCATCAGTGAGGTCGGCACAGATACGCAGTATTTT. Translated: CAISEVGTDTQYF. The genes are TRBV10-3 and TRBJ2-3; D is unresolved. Germline values: CDR1 ENHRY, CDR2 SYGVKD. V lost 2 bases to trimming and J lost 1 base, with 4 bases between them. The length of the CDR3 is 13 residues.

This clonotype turned up a few times. The V gene is TRBV9, the J gene TRBJ1-2, with D possibly TRBD1 on 5 matching bases. Trimming took 4 bases from V and 4 from J, leaving 23 bases between them. The CDR3 runs to 17 residues. Germline lookup yields CDR1 SGDLS and CDR2 YYNGEE. CDR3 amino acids: CASSTPGTGGLTYGYTF. The CDR3 DNA follows: TGTGCCAGCAGCACTCCCGGGACCGGGGGACTTACCTATGGCTACACCTTC.

CDR3 bases: TGTGCCAGCAGGGTCGGAGGGGGGGGCAATCAGCCCCAGCATTTT. Translating gives CASRVGGGGNQPQHF. This chain connects TRBV2 to TRBJ1-5; D is perhaps TRBD1 (6 bases). The CDR3 has 15 residues. The ends were cut back, 6 bases at V and 2 bases at J, with 14 bases in the middle. Germline V gene sequence: CDR1 SNHLY, CDR2 FYNNEI.

The table lists this clonotype with a few counts. The V call is TRBV5-5, the J call TRBJ1-5, with D uncertain. V was cut by 5 bases and J by 6 bases, with 12 bases left in between. The CDR3 is made up of 13 amino acids. Germline-derived CDR1 and CDR2 are SGHKS and YYEKEE (reference sequence). The CDR3 spells CASSLGGIQPQHF. Written as DNA, the CDR3 is TGTGCCAGCAGTCTGGGAGGAATTCAGCCCCAGCATTTT.

This clonotype has only a few counts. This chain links TRBV20-1 with TRBJ2-7; a possible D gene is TRBD1 (6 bases). This CDR3 is built from 14 residues. CDR1 and CDR2 (germline): DFQATT, SNEGSKA (reference sequence). Trimming shortened V by 0 bases and J by 7 bases, and 16 bases separated the two germline ends. CDR3: CSARDQQGSKEQYF. The CDR3 DNA reads TGCAGTGCTAGAGATCAACAGGGATCTAAAGAGCAGTACTTC.

The sample holds a few counts of this clonotype. The chain is built from TRBV7-9 and TRBJ1-1; D uncertain. The ends were cut back, 1 base at V and 5 bases at J, with 17 bases in the middle. Germline lookup yields CDR1 SEHNR and CDR2 FQNEAQ (reference sequence). The CDR3 length is 16 residues. The CDR3, as DNA: TGTGCCAGCAGCTTAGGGTTACTTCCGGGGAGGACTGAAGCTTTCTTT. Amino acid sequence: CASSLGLLPGRTEAFF.

The chain couples TRBV21-1 to TRBJ1-5; TRBD1, the D gene given by the table, was not confirmed from the DNA. TRBV21-1 is deemed a pseudogene. This CDR3 has 15 residues. CDR3 sequence (DNA): TGTGCCAGCCCGGTTCAGGGCAGGAGCAATCAGCCCCAGCATTTT. It translates to CASPVQGRSNQPQHF.

This clonotype was detected a few times. V usage is TRBV9 and J usage is TRBJ2-7; D is perhaps TRBD2 (5 bases). This CDR3 has 14 residues. Trimming took 0 bases from V and 1 from J, leaving 8 bases between them. Germline-derived CDR1 and CDR2 are SGDLS and YYNGEE. CDR3 coding DNA: TGTGCCAGCAGCGTAGCGGGATTATCCTACGAGCAGTACTTC. Translation: CASSVAGLSYEQYF.

The gene calls are TRBV3-1 and TRBJ1-1, with a weak D call TRBD1 (5 bases). The CDR3 is 16 amino acids. Trimming removed 3 bases from V and 6 bases from J, with 20 bases in between. The germline V gene encodes CDR1 LGHDT and CDR2 YNNKEL (reference sequence). The CDR3 bases are TGTGCCAGCAGCCATCCTGCCCCCGGGGGAGAAGCTGAAGCTTTCTTT. It is translated as CASSHPAPGGEAEAFF. The full variable domain, its missing parts supplied by reference TRBV3-1 and TRBJ1-1, is DTAVSQTPKYLVTQMGNDKSIKCEQNLGHDTMYWYKQDSKKFLKIMFSYNNKELIINETVPNRFSPKSPDKAHLNLHINSLELGDSAVYFCASSHPAPGGEAEAFFGQGTRLTVV.

The gene calls are TRBV18 and TRBJ2-1, with 10 bases aligning to TRBD2. Germline assignment: CDR1 KGHSH and CDR2 LQKENI. The V segment lost 1 base and the J segment 0 bases; nucleotides outside the gene matches: 12. This CDR3 is 20 amino acids long. CDR3 loop: CASSPRGSGGTSSSYNEQFF. CDR3 sequence (DNA): TGTGCCAGCTCACCACGGGGTAGCGGGGGGACCTCAAGCTCCTACAATGAGCAGTTCTTC.

The chain links TRBV7-9 to TRBJ2-1; 12 positions agree with TRBD2. There are 14 residues in the CDR3. CDR1 is SEHNR and CDR2 is FQNEAQ in the germline V gene (reference sequence). V dropped 6 bases and J dropped 9; count of bases not matched to a gene: 6. The DNA of the CDR3 is TGTGCCAGCAGAGCCGGGACTAGCGGGCCTGAGCAGTTCTTC. Amino acid sequence: CASRAGTSGPEQFF.